This entry lists 15 T cell receptor beta chains sequenced from one sample in a study of post-analysis software for immune sequencing data. Regarding the study as a whole: When patients were compared with controls, about five TRBV segments were more frequent, TRBV5-6, TRBV5-1 and TRBV20-1 among them.

Sequencing libraries made from TCR beta cDNA carried unique molecular identifiers. One entry per CDR3 protein, called by TCRdb with MiXCR from the PCR reads. Seen here are roughly 400,000 distinct CDR3 sequences, 30% to 45% observed once, and the top ten hold approximately 7.1%. Antigen specificity for these receptors is unknown. Sequencing was done on a sample of blood. The receptor set was obtained from a girl aged 2-15 years with multiple sclerosis.

This clonotype was found a few times. CDR3 in amino acids: CAWSAGGDSGANVLTF. The CDR3 region has the DNA TGTGCCTGGTCAGCGGGGGGAGACTCTGGGGCCAACGTCCTGACTTTC. The J gene is TRBJ2-6, the V gene TRBV30; 9 bases are a match to TRBD2. Germline-derived CDR1 and CDR2 are GTSNPN and SVGIG (reference sequence). CDR3 size: 16 residues. V lost 5 bases to trimming and J lost 0 bases; unmatched junction nucleotides: 5.

The gene calls are TRBV4-3 and TRBJ2-2; D is perhaps TRBD1 (5 bases). This CDR3 spans 16 amino acids. The germline gives CDR1 LGHNA, CDR2 YSLEER. Deletions cut 6 bases from V and 0 bases from J, with 14 bases between. CDR3 amino acids: CASRQSTAPNTGELFF. CDR3 DNA sequence: TGCGCCAGCAGACAGTCGACAGCGCCGAACACCGGGGAGCTGTTTTTT.

V gene TRBV18 combines with J gene TRBJ2-5; D perhaps matches TRBD2 (5 bases). CDR1 KGHSH and CDR2 LQKENI come from the germline V gene. V was pared by 0 bases and J by 11 bases, with 10 bases between. This CDR3 is built from 12 residues. This CDR3 is CASSPPGREQYF. The CDR3 region has the DNA TGTGCCAGCTCACCACCTGGTAGGGAGCAGTACTTC.

The rearrangement joins TRBV7-2 to TRBJ2-7; no clear D gene. The CDR3 extends over 14 amino acids. Trimming shortened V by 0 bases and J by 4 bases, and 10 bases separated the two germline ends. The germline CDR1 and CDR2 sequences are SGHTA and FQGNSA. This CDR3 is CASSLAHSSYEQYF. DNA for the CDR3: TGTGCCAGCAGCTTAGCCCACAGTAGTTACGAGCAGTACTTC. Full variable domain (missing parts from reference TRBV7-2 and TRBJ2-7): GAGVSQSPSNKVTEKGKDVELRCDPISGHTALYWYRQSLGQGLEFLIYFQGNSAPDKSGLPSDRFSAERTGGSVSTLTIQRTQQEDSAVYLCASSLAHSSYEQYFGPGTRLTVT.

For this clonotype: An end of the junction does not agree with germline; a read error may underlie this. The V and J genes are TRBV7-2 and TRBJ2-1; TRBD2 agrees at 10 bases. CDR1 is SGHTA, CDR2 FQGNSA, per germline. This CDR3 spans 16 amino acids. CDR3 sequence (DNA): TGTGGCAGCAGCTCCCCGAGCGGGAGGGCTCGGAATGAGCAGTTCTTC. It specifies CGSSSPSGRARNEQFF.

This CDR3 is CASSPGQGRSGANVLTF. The CDR3 nucleotides are TGTGCCAGCAGCCCAGGGCAGGGGCGTTCTGGGGCCAACGTCCTGACTTTC. This chain connects TRBV12-3 or TRBV12-4 to TRBJ2-6, with D possibly matching TRBD1 (6 bases). The CDR3 runs 17 residues. Trimming stripped 6 bases from V and 1 base from J, with 16 bases between.

With respect to this clonotype: A read error may account for a junction end that differs from germline. The rearrangement links TRBV5-8 to TRBJ2-3; the match to TRBD1 covers 8 bases. The CDR3 sequence is 17 residues long. The germline V gene encodes CDR1 SGHTS and CDR2 YDEGEE. Here the CDR3 DNA reads TGTGCCAGCGGCTTGCGCGGACAGGGACGAAGCACAGATACGCAGTATTTT. It encodes CASGLRGQGRSTDTQYF.

The chain carries TRBV20-1 and TRBJ2-3, with D hard to call. This CDR3 spans 13 amino acids. Trimming removed 2 bases at V and 6 bases at J, with 12 bases between. Germline V gene data show CDR1 as DFQATT and CDR2 as SNEGSKA (reference sequence). The CDR3 sequence: CSARHGSPDTQYF. The CDR3 bases are TGCAGTGCTAGACACGGGTCCCCGGATACGCAGTATTTT.

The chain combines TRBV11-3 with TRBJ2-6; D might be TRBD1 (7 bases). V was cut by 3 bases and J by 1 base, with 16 bases left in between. The CDR3 contains 18 residues. Germline CDR1 reads SGHNT; CDR2 reads YENEEA. CDR3 in DNA: TGTGCCAGCAGCTTCGCGGGACAGTCTAATTCTGGGGCCAACGTCCTGACTTTC. This codes for CASSFAGQSNSGANVLTF.

This clonotype was counted between two and nine times. V gene TRBV3-1 combines with J gene TRBJ2-3, with D possibly being TRBD2 (5 bases). The germline CDR1 and CDR2 sequences are LGHDT and YNNKEL (reference sequence). V was trimmed by 3 bases and J by 2 bases, leaving 15 bases between them. This CDR3 is 16 amino acids long. CDR3 nucleotide sequence: TGTGCCAGCAGCCACGCGGGCTCTTTTGTCACAGATACGCAGTATTTT. As protein: CASSHAGSFVTDTQYF.

This chain links TRBV4-1 with TRBJ2-7, with D tentatively TRBD1 (6 bases). This CDR3 contains 14 residues. V dropped 4 bases and J dropped 2 bases, with 12 bases sitting between them. The germline CDR1 and CDR2 sequences are MGHRA and YSYEKL. The CDR3 loop is CASSRLTGTYEQYF. For the CDR3, the DNA is TGCGCCAGCAGCCGCTTGACAGGTACCTACGAGCAGTACTTC.

V is TRBV6-6 and J is TRBJ2-7; D might be TRBD1 (6 bases). This CDR3 region has 12 residues. Germline loops: CDR1 MNHNY, CDR2 SVGAGI (reference sequence). Trimming cost V 3 bases and J 10 bases, with 13 bases left between them. CDR3 loop: CASSYLGQPQYF. In nucleotides, the CDR3 is TGTGCCAGCAGTTATTTGGGACAACCCCAGTACTTC.

The V gene is TRBV29-1, the J gene TRBJ2-7, with TRBD2 matching over 8 bases. The germline V gene has CDR1 SQVTM and CDR2 ANQGSEA. CDR3 length: 17 residues. V lost 0 bases, J lost 3 bases, and 13 bases stayed unmatched. The CDR3 reads CSVEDPRAAGEDYEQYF. In DNA form, the CDR3 reads TGCAGCGTTGAAGACCCCAGGGCAGCGGGAGAGGACTACGAGCAGTACTTC.

The chain uses TRBV4-1 and TRBJ1-4; 7 positions agree with TRBD1. The CDR3 has 16 residues. Trimming removed 0 bases from V and 8 bases from J; junction bases left unmatched: 9. Germline V gives CDR1 MGHRA, CDR2 YSYEKL. CDR3 protein: CASSQESTGRGEKLFF. In nucleotides, the CDR3 is TGCGCCAGCAGCCAAGAATCGACAGGGCGCGGGGAAAAACTGTTTTTT.

Written as DNA, the CDR3 is TGTGCCAGCAGCTCCGACCGAAAACGGCCCGCTATAGACAGGGGGAGAGAGACCCAGTACTTC. Translated: CASSSDRKRPAIDRGRETQYF. The rearrangement links TRBV7-6 to TRBJ2-5; 9 positions match TRBD1. From germline, CDR1 is SGHVS and CDR2 FNYEAQ. This CDR3 has 21 amino acids. With 4 bases clipped from V and 4 bases from J, the junction kept 25 bases outside the gene matches.